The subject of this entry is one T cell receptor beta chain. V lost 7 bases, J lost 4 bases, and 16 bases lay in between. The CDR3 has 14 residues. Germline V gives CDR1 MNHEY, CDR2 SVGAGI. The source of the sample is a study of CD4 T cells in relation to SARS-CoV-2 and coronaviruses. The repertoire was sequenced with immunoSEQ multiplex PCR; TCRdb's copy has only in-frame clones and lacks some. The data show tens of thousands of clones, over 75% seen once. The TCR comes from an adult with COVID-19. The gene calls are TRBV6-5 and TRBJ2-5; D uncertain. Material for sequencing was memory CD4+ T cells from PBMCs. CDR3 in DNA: TGTGCCAGCACTCCCTTGGGCTTAGGAGAGACCCAGTACTTC. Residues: CASTPLGLGETQYF.